This TCR beta chain was profiled in a study of beta chain features in type 1 diabetes. About the study: Patient and healthy donor groups were alike in age, gender and cell yields. The samples had 90 million to 130 million sorted cells examined in all. Findings and caveats of the study: The study found moderately but significantly shorter TCRB CDR3s in all four CD4+ subsets of Type 1 diabetes patients.

What was sequenced were expressed TCRB transcripts, since all of the isolated RNA had been reverse transcribed. The assay was immunoSEQ multiplex PCR, and TCRdb's table has in-frame clones only and misses some. The sample has about 660,000 clones, about 14% seen once; the top ten hold 0.03% to 0.04%. The germline gives CDR1 SGHDN, CDR2 FVKESK. Losses at the gene ends were 1 base for V and 5 bases for J; bases not matched to a gene: 2. This CDR3 has 15 residues. It was one heparinised blood draw, averaging around 100 mL, that each donor gave. This clone occurred a few times. Its specificity is unknown. The sequence came from a man aged 18 to 30 with type 1 diabetes. This chain joins TRBV14 and TRBJ2-5, with 12 nucleotides matching TRBD2. The sample taken for sequencing was naive CD4+ T cells from blood. The CDR3 region has the DNA TGTGCCAGCAGCCAAGCCGGACTAGCGGGGGAGACCCAGTACTTC. This encodes CASSQAGLAGETQYF. The whole variable domain, filled in from reference TRBV14 and TRBJ2-5, reads EAGVTQFPSHSVIEKGQTVTLRCDPISGHDNLYWYRRVMGKEIKFLLHFVKESKQDESGMPNNRFLAERTGGTYSTLKVQPAELEDSGVYFCASSQAGLAGETQYFGPGTRLLVL.